The sequence of this T cell receptor (beta chain) was determined in a study of PD-1 blockade in classical Hodgkin lymphoma (dated by TCRdb to between 2020 and 2021). Broadly, across the study: Nivolumab dosing was 3 mg/kg intravenously every 2 weeks, continuing until either disease progression or unacceptable toxicity. The study used TCR beta sequencing and CyTOF to define a peripheral blood immune signature of response to PD-1 blockade in classical Hodgkin lymphoma.

This sample's time point label indicates: cycle 4 day 1 (C4D1), after less than seven weeks of nivolumab. Relapse after autologous stem cell transplantation had occurred in all trial patients, and cohorts A, B and C were distinguished by prior brentuximab vedotin exposure. The trial cohort comprised more than 55 patients with relapsed/refractory classical Hodgkin lymphoma whose best overall responses were complete response, partial response or progressive disease. In the multi-cohort phase II CheckMate 205 trial, trial patients received single-agent nivolumab. An independent review committee assessed best overall response by applying the 2007 International Working Group response criteria. Trial PBMCs were collected just before the start of nivolumab (C1D1) and during therapy at cycle 2 day 1 and cycle 4 day 1. Peripheral blood was collected in 8 mL Vacutainer Cell Preparation Tubes, from which PBMCs were isolated by centrifugation and then cryopreserved.

Genomic DNA was isolated using the Qiagen DNeasy kit from unsorted PBMCs as well as from negatively selected CD4+ and CD8+ fractions. TCR beta CDR3 regions were amplified by immunoSEQ multiplex PCR using primers annealing to V and J segments. A synthetic immune receptor repertoire was used to minimize amplification bias, and remaining bias was computationally removed after sequencing. In the authors' own workflow: Custom Python scripts were used to quantify repertoire diversity as the Shannon entropy index. The unsorted, CD4+ and CD8+ repertoires were each analyzed separately, with the exception of combined analyses, where CD4+ and CD8+ sequences were merged in silico. Clonal expansion was defined as a frequency increase of at least 2-fold after treatment compared with C1D1, and clones undetected at baseline were assigned a pseudocount of 0.5. Clones with 0 or 1 copy at C1D1 were defined as singleton clones, while clones with 2 or more copies were defined as non-singleton clones. Clones expanded in unsorted samples were assigned a CD4+, CD8+ or unknown annotation through matching of protein sequences in sorted samples from the same patient. Wilcoxon tests were applied to paired samples to test diversity changes from C1D1 to C4D1. Imported from immuneACCESS, the table was reduced by TCRdb to in-frame sequences with V and J called. These copies leave out some clones; in studies compared against another copy, an unresolved V gene accounts for under half, and the cause of the remainder is not known. V and J calls and clone size are copied from that table; D and trimming were computed from the DNA. Present in this sample are about 20,000 clones, about 61% of which were seen just once. The ten biggest clones cover 7.8% of the sample.

Trimming leaves V shorter by 0 bases and J shorter by 7 bases, with the junction holding 6 bases beyond the gene matches. The CDR3 sequence holds 16 residues, the cysteine and phenylalanine included. Here the CDR3 DNA is all that survives: 48 bases in frame from base 1. CDR1 is given as SNHLY and CDR2 as FYNNEI, both from the germline V gene. Paper-wide results and their limitations: Baseline TCR diversity was reported to be lower in newly diagnosed patients than in healthy donors, and even lower in relapsed/refractory patients. Trial patients achieving complete response had baseline diversity similar to newly diagnosed patients, whereas partial responders and progressors had significantly lower diversity. CD4+ but not CD8+ TCR diversity rose significantly by C4D1 (p=0.0027 vs p=0.16), most apparent in complete responders (p=0.02). Patients starting nivolumab less than 1 year after ASCT had lower diversity and were excluded from later analyses to avoid confounding by immune reconstitution. The study was limited to a single clinical trial cohort, and causes of repertoire differences, possibly disease activity or prior therapy, remained undefined.

This clone was seen only a few times. Its antigen specificity is not known. There are no base qualities to consult, and no much larger clone falls within one base. Sequenced here: peripheral blood mononuclear cells (PBMCs), sampled before the fourth cycle of nivolumab. The source is a human donor with classical Hodgkin lymphoma. Recombination joined TRBV2 with TRBJ2-1; 10 middle bases align to TRBD2. The CDR3 here reads CASSEAVAGGENEQFF. Read as DNA, the sequence is TGTGCCAGCAGTGAAGCGGTAGCGGGAGGTGAGAATGAGCAGTTCTTC.